Following are 19 T cell receptor beta chains from one sample sequenced in a study of cytomegalovirus exposure and HLA in healthy donors. TCRdb keeps only in-frame clones here, not all; method: immunoSEQ multiplex PCR. The sample has approximately 280,000 clones, 65% to 90% seen once. Sequenced sample: PBMCs. The receptors shown here come from a woman aged 18 to 35 in good health and CMV-seronegative.

The genes are TRBV4-1 and TRBJ1-2, with 7 bases lining up with TRBD1. The CDR3 totals 13 residues. CDR1 is MGHRA and CDR2 is YSYEKL in the germline V gene. The junction had 4 bases not matched to a gene; V was cut back by 1 base and J by 8 bases. CDR3 nucleotides: TGCGCCAGCAGCCAAGGACAGGGCTTGGGCTACACCTTC. It codes for CASSQGQGLGYTF.

This rearrangement joins TRBV7-9 to TRBJ1-6, with TRBD1 as a possible D gene (6 bases). Germline V lookup: CDR1 SEHNR, CDR2 FQNEAQ (reference sequence). The ends were cut back, 5 bases at V and 6 bases at J, with 17 bases in the middle. The CDR3 runs 16 residues. The CDR3 region has the DNA TGTGCCAGCAGCCCCGGGGGGCAGAGATTTAATTCACCCCTCCACTTT. It translates to CASSPGGQRFNSPLHF.

The chain recombines TRBV28 with TRBJ2-1, with D perhaps matching TRBD1 (5 bases). The V end lost 3 bases, the J end lost 6 bases, and 18 bases lay between the germline ends. From germline, CDR1 is MDHEN and CDR2 SYDVKM. The CDR3 loop spans 16 amino acids. In DNA form, the CDR3 reads TGTGCCAGCAGTTTTTATAACGTCAGGGCCGTCAATGAGCAGTTCTTC. It encodes CASSFYNVRAVNEQFF.

The chain is built from TRBV18 and TRBJ2-2, with D possibly being TRBD1 (5 bases). With 6 bases removed from V and 3 bases from J, the gap between germline ends came to 14 bases. Germline CDR1 reads KGHSH; CDR2 reads LQKENI. The CDR3 is 15 amino acids. CDR3: CASSVQGQDTGELFF. DNA for the CDR3: TGTGCCAGCTCGGTGCAGGGTCAGGACACCGGGGAGCTGTTTTTT.

In this sample, this clone turned up once. V gene TRBV14 combines with J gene TRBJ2-3; D perhaps matches TRBD2 (5 bases). Germline CDR1 reads SGHDN; CDR2 reads FVKESK. This CDR3 is built from 15 residues. Trimming took off 3 bases at V and 5 bases at J, with 15 bases between the two ends. For the CDR3, the DNA is TGTGCCAGCAGCCATTACGACTGGGGAGTAGATACGCAGTATTTT. It translates to CASSHYDWGVDTQYF.

The genes are TRBV25-1 and TRBJ1-3; D gene uncertain. Germline V CDR1 and CDR2: MGHDK, SYGVNS. The CDR3 loop spans 15 amino acids. V lost 4 bases, J lost 1 base, and 11 bases lay in between. CDR3 nucleotide sequence: TGTGCCAGCAGTGGGAGGAGGAATTCTGGAAACACCATATATTTT. It is translated as CASSGRRNSGNTIYF. Looking up the rest from reference TRBV25-1 and TRBJ1-3 gives the full variable domain: EADIYQTPRYLVIGTGKKITLECSQTMGHDKMYWYQQDPGMELHLIHYSYGVNSTEKGDLSSESTVSRIRTEHFPLTLESARPSHTSQYLCASSGRRNSGNTIYFGEGSWLTVV.

V usage is TRBV11-2 and J usage is TRBJ2-1, with D perhaps TRBD2 (5 bases). The ends were cut back, 2 bases at V and 3 bases at J, with 8 bases in the middle. The CDR3 runs 14 residues. Looked up from germline, CDR1 is SGHAT and CDR2 is FQNNGV. This chain's CDR3 is CASSLLRGYNEQFF. The CDR3 nucleotides read TGTGCCAGCAGCTTACTCCGGGGCTACAATGAGCAGTTCTTC.

The chain is built from TRBV29-1 and TRBJ2-7, with TRBD2 matching over 12 bases. Losses at the gene ends were 5 bases for V and 2 bases for J; bases not matched to a gene: 1. Germline assignment: CDR1 SQVTM and CDR2 ANQGSEA. The CDR3 contains 13 residues. Written as DNA, the CDR3 is TGCAGCGTTTCTAGCGGGAGGGCCTACGAGCAGTACTTC. Amino acid sequence: CSVSSGRAYEQYF.

The gene calls are TRBV5-1 and TRBJ1-2, with TRBD1 matching over 9 bases. The trim removed 4 bases at V and 6 bases at J, leaving 4 bases unmatched. The CDR3 is 13 residues long. CDR1 is SGHRS and CDR2 is YFSETQ in the germline V gene. CDR3 amino acids: CASSQQGAHGYTF. CDR3 DNA: TGCGCCAGCAGCCAACAGGGGGCGCATGGCTACACCTTC.

The chain carries TRBV30 and TRBJ1-3; 9 bases agree with TRBD1. From germline, CDR1 is GTSNPN and CDR2 SVGIG (reference sequence). V was clipped by 3 bases and J by 3 bases; unmatched bases: 6. The CDR3 sequence is 15 residues long. CDR3 in amino acids: CAWSPGTGIGNTIYF. In nucleotides, the CDR3 is TGTGCCTGGAGCCCCGGGACAGGGATTGGAAACACCATATATTTT.

The chain is built from TRBV7-3 and TRBJ2-1, with D maybe TRBD2 (5 bases). Between the trimmed V and J ends, which lost 2 bases and 11 bases, there was a span of 7 bases. This CDR3 is built from 11 residues. Germline assignment: CDR1 SGHTA and CDR2 FQGTGA. Here the CDR3 reads CASSLGGKQFF. In nucleotides, the CDR3 is TGTGCCAGCAGCTTAGGAGGTAAGCAGTTCTTC.

V is TRBV28 and J is TRBJ2-4, with TRBD2 matching 11 bases. The ends lost 2 bases at V and 4 bases at J; junction bases unmatched: 7. CDR3 length equals 17 residues. Germline V gene lookup returns CDR1 MDHEN and CDR2 SYDVKM. CDR3 coding DNA: TGTGCCAGCAGTTTAGCTTTGCTAGCGGGGGGAAAAAACATTCAGTACTTC. It encodes CASSLALLAGGKNIQYF.

The chain couples TRBV6-5 to TRBJ1-1, with a tentative D call TRBD1 (5 bases). This CDR3 region has 15 residues. Looked up from germline, CDR1 is MNHEY and CDR2 is SVGAGI. V was pared by 0 bases and J by 1 base, with 9 bases between. DNA of the CDR3: TGTGCCAGCAGTTACTCTCAGGGCGGGAACACTGAAGCTTTCTTT. It translates to CASSYSQGGNTEAFF.

V is TRBV25-1 and J is TRBJ2-7; a weak D match, TRBD1 (5 bases). V was trimmed by 7 bases and J by 1 base, leaving 8 bases between them. Germline CDR1 MGHDK, CDR2 SYGVNS. This CDR3 has 12 residues. CDR3 DNA sequence: TGTGCCAGCACAGGGCATTCCTACGAGCAGTACTTC. It translates to CASTGHSYEQYF.

As concerns this clone: One end of the junction fails to match germline, which may point to a read error. The rearrangement joins TRBV7-9 to TRBJ1-1; D remains unclear. CDR3 length equals 8 residues. Looked up from germline, CDR1 is SEHNR and CDR2 is FQNEAQ (reference sequence). CDR3 in amino acids: CASSFGGW. The CDR3 region has the DNA TGTGCCAGCAGCTTCGGCGGATGG.

The gene calls are TRBV5-1 and TRBJ2-1, with 16 positions matching TRBD2. Germline V lookup: CDR1 SGHRS, CDR2 YFSETQ. The CDR3 sequence is 15 residues long. Germline trimming cut 1 base from V and 16 bases from J; bases unmatched to any gene: 8. CDR3 nucleotide sequence: TGCGCCAGCAGCTTGTTGGGACTAGCGGGAGGGCCGGGATTCTTC. This translates into CASSLLGLAGGPGFF.

V usage is TRBV6-5 and J usage is TRBJ1-4, with 8 bases identical to TRBD1. The CDR3 is made up of 16 amino acids. With V trimmed by 4 bases and J by 8 bases, 12 bases remained unmatched. Per the germline V gene, CDR1 is MNHEY and CDR2 is SVGAGI. This CDR3 is CASSSSGTGGYEKLFF. In DNA, the CDR3 is TGTGCCAGCAGTTCCTCCGGGACAGGAGGGTACGAAAAACTGTTTTTT.

The chain recombines TRBV5-1 with TRBJ1-1, with D hard to call. V was clipped by 4 bases and J by 1 base, with 11 bases between them. Germline V CDR1 and CDR2: SGHRS, YFSETQ. CDR3 length equals 14 residues. The CDR3 DNA reads TGCGCCAGCAGCCTGACTACGTGGAACACTGAAGCTTTCTTT. Protein product: CASSLTTWNTEAFF.

This chain connects TRBV27 to TRBJ1-1, with TRBD1 as a possible D gene (5 bases). CDR1 MNHEY and CDR2 SMNVEV come from the germline V gene (reference sequence). The CDR3 spans 14 residues. Trimming stripped 5 bases from V and 0 bases from J, with 10 bases between. In nucleotides, the CDR3 is TGTGCCAGCAGTCTGACAGAGCTGAACACTGAAGCTTTCTTT. This codes for CASSLTELNTEAFF.